This passage covers 32 T cell receptor beta chains from one sample sequenced in a study of OX40 agonist ivuxolimab in advanced cancers. Clones were read by immunoSEQ multiplex PCR, and TCRdb kept only the in-frame ones, dropping some. This table has about 79,000 clones, 85% to 95% appearing once. The sequenced sample was CD4+ or CD8+ T cells sorted from blood, obtained in a trial of the OX40 agonist ivuxolimab. These TCRs come from an adult with an advanced solid tumor such as melanoma, head and neck, liver or kidney cancer.

The genes are TRBV12-2 and TRBJ2-5. TRBV12-2 is a pseudogene segment. This CDR3 comprises 16 residues. The CDR3 region has the DNA TGTGCAAGTCGCTTAGCGGGTCCGTCTGTGAAAGAGACCCAGTACTTC. Translated: CASRLAGPSVKETQYF.

This chain joins TRBV10-3 and TRBJ2-1, with D maybe TRBD1 (6 bases). Germline V gives CDR1 ENHRY, CDR2 SYGVKD. Trimming pared 3 bases from V and 3 bases from J, leaving 15 bases between. CDR3 size: 16 residues. The DNA of the CDR3 is TGTGCCATCAGTGAATTATGGCAGGGGAACTACAATGAGCAGTTCTTC. It yields the protein CAISELWQGNYNEQFF.

The genes are TRBV6-6 and TRBJ2-1; D gene unclear. Between the trimmed V and J ends, which lost 5 bases and 1 base, there was a span of 12 bases. In germline, CDR1 is MNHNY, CDR2 SVGAGI (reference sequence). CDR3 length equals 15 residues. CDR3 region: CASSLPGLSYNEQFF. CDR3 nucleotide sequence: TGTGCCAGCAGTCTACCGGGTTTATCCTACAATGAGCAGTTCTTC.

The chain has TRBV5-1 and TRBJ1-1; possible D gene TRBD1, 5 bases. The CDR3 totals 17 residues. V shed 0 bases and J shed 0 bases, with 15 bases lying between them. CDR1 is SGHRS, CDR2 YFSETQ, per germline. The CDR3 DNA reads TGCGCCAGCAGCTTGGTCGGGGAGGGGCCCTTGAACACTGAAGCTTTCTTT. It encodes CASSLVGEGPLNTEAFF.

The chain has TRBV7-2 and TRBJ2-3; D ambiguous. The germline V and J ends were trimmed by 3 bases and 2 bases, with 6 bases remaining between them. Germline CDR1 is SGHTA and CDR2 is FQGNSA. This CDR3 contains 13 residues. The CDR3 DNA reads as TGTGCCAGCAGCTTTGGATCCACAGATACGCAGTATTTT. Translated: CASSFGSTDTQYF.

The sample holds one count of this clone. V gene TRBV9 combines with J gene TRBJ2-3; 9 bases align to TRBD2. Per the germline V gene, CDR1 is SGDLS and CDR2 is YYNGEE. This CDR3 has 15 residues. V lost 6 bases and J lost 6; bases outside the gene matches: 11. CDR3 loop: CASTSGGGAGDTQYF. DNA of the CDR3: TGTGCCAGCACCTCTGGCGGGGGGGCGGGCGATACGCAGTATTTT.

The gene calls are TRBV7-2 and TRBJ2-7; TRBD1 matches 7 bases. The CDR3 is 15 residues long. Germline V gene sequence: CDR1 SGHTA, CDR2 FQGNSA. V lost 2 bases, J lost 2 bases, and 6 bases stayed unmatched. In DNA, the CDR3 is TGTGCCAGCAGCTTAAGTGTCCAGGGGGCCTACGAGCAGTACTTC. It yields the protein CASSLSVQGAYEQYF.

The J gene is TRBJ2-7, the V gene TRBV5-6; D is ambiguous. The V and J ends lost 0 bases and 1 base respectively, with 11 bases between them. Germline lookup yields CDR1 SGHDT and CDR2 YYEEEE. The CDR3 sequence is 15 residues long. The CDR3, as DNA: TGTGCCAGCAGCTTGGGGTTGACGGCTTCCTACGAGCAGTACTTC. Amino acids: CASSLGLTASYEQYF.

This clone came up once. This chain connects TRBV29-1 to TRBJ2-1; D is unclear. CDR3 size: 8 residues. The V and J ends lost 8 bases and 9 bases respectively, with 5 bases between them. Germline assignment: CDR1 SQVTM and CDR2 ANQGSEA. CDR3 coding DNA: TGCAGCCTTGGTGAGCAGTTCTTC. It is translated as CSLGEQFF.

V gene TRBV5-6 combines with J gene TRBJ2-5, with 7 bases identical to TRBD2. The V gene's germline CDR1 is SGHDT and CDR2 YYEEEE. The CDR3 is 13 amino acids. Germline trimming cut 4 bases from V and 7 bases from J; bases unmatched to any gene: 7. The CDR3, as DNA: TGTGCCAGCAGCCCCCGGGAGGCGGGGACCCAGTACTTC. Encoded protein: CASSPREAGTQYF.

This rearrangement joins TRBV7-9 to TRBJ1-1, with a possible D match to TRBD1 (6 bases). V was clipped by 5 bases and J by 0 bases, with 16 bases between them. CDR1 and CDR2 from the germline V gene are SEHNR and FQNEAQ (reference sequence). This CDR3 has 16 residues. CDR3 DNA sequence: TGTGCCAGCAGCCACCCGGGGGGCCTCATGAACACTGAAGCTTTCTTT. The encoded protein is CASSHPGGLMNTEAFF.

The CDR3, as DNA: TGCGCCAGCAGCTTAAAGGGACAGGGGGCGGAGGGCTACACCTTC. Protein: CASSLKGQGAEGYTF. The rearrangement joins TRBV5-1 to TRBJ1-2, with 12 nucleotides matching TRBD1. V was pared by 2 bases and J by 8 bases, with 7 bases of the junction left unmatched. Germline CDR1 and CDR2: SGHRS and YFSETQ. CDR3 length: 15 amino acids.

The chain is built from TRBV4-1 and TRBJ2-7, with D possibly being TRBD1 or TRBD2 (6 bases each). V lost 7 bases, J lost 6 bases, and 22 bases lay in between. The CDR3 spans 15 residues. The germline V gene encodes CDR1 MGHRA and CDR2 YSYEKL. The CDR3 sequence: CASNHNALGGFEQYF. In DNA form, the CDR3 reads TGCGCCAGCAACCACAACGCTCTAGGGGGGTTCGAGCAGTACTTC.

There are a few counts of this clone. The chain links TRBV19 to TRBJ2-7, with TRBD1 matching over 8 bases. Germline V gene data show CDR1 as LNHDA and CDR2 as SQIVND (reference sequence). The CDR3 has 14 amino acids. The J segment lost 2 bases and the V segment lost 3 bases, leaving 3 bases of the junction unmatched. CDR3 bases: TGTGCCAGTAGTATGGCAGGGGGCGCCTACGAGCAGTACTTC. It translates to CASSMAGGAYEQYF.

The chain recombines TRBV13 with TRBJ2-5; unclear D gene. Germline V lookup: CDR1 PRHDT, CDR2 FYEKMQ (reference sequence). There are 14 residues in the CDR3. The ends were cut back, 5 bases at V and 3 bases at J, with 13 bases in the middle. CDR3 protein: CASSPNRLEETQYF. CDR3 nucleotide sequence: TGTGCCAGCAGCCCAAACCGGTTGGAAGAGACCCAGTACTTC.

The CDR3 loop is CSVEEIGNSYEQYF. CDR3 coding DNA: TGCAGCGTTGAAGAAATCGGCAACTCCTACGAGCAGTACTTC. This chain links TRBV29-1 with TRBJ2-7; D gene ambiguous. V was trimmed by 0 bases and J by 0 bases, leaving 9 bases between them. CDR3 length: 14 residues. Per the germline V gene, CDR1 is SQVTM and CDR2 is ANQGSEA.

In DNA, the CDR3 is TGTGCCAGCAGCTGGACAGAAAGAGAGCAGTTCTTC. It codes for CASSWTEREQFF. The chain recombines TRBV5-6 with TRBJ2-1; maybe TRBD1 (6 bases). Per germline, CDR1 SGHDT and CDR2 YYEEEE. This CDR3 contains 12 residues. Trimming stripped 3 bases from V and 10 bases from J, with 11 bases between.

The chain employs TRBV10-3 and TRBJ1-1, with D hard to call. Per germline, CDR1 ENHRY and CDR2 SYGVKD. This CDR3 region has 13 residues. Trimming cost V 2 bases and J 3 bases, with 7 bases left between them. In DNA, the CDR3 is TGTGCCATCAGTGAGAAGGCAGACACTGAAGCTTTCTTT. Encoded protein: CAISEKADTEAFF.

This chain uses TRBV11-1 with TRBJ1-6; D not resolved. V dropped 6 bases and J dropped 5 bases, with 11 bases sitting between them. CDR1 is SGHAT, CDR2 FQDESV, per germline (reference sequence). The CDR3 totals 14 residues. The CDR3 bases are TGTGCCAGCAGTCGGACGGGGAATAATTCACCCCTCCACTTT. It translates to CASSRTGNNSPLHF.

In DNA, the CDR3 is TGTGCCAGTAGTATAGAACTGAACTCTGGAAACACCATATATTTT. This encodes CASSIELNSGNTIYF. The chain has TRBV19 and TRBJ1-3; D gene uncertain. Between the trimmed V and J ends, which lost 0 bases and 0 bases, there was a span of 6 bases. Germline CDR1 is LNHDA and CDR2 is SQIVND (reference sequence). The CDR3 runs 15 residues.

The rearrangement joins TRBV7-2 to TRBJ2-7; D might be TRBD1 (5 bases). Between the trimmed V and J ends, which lost 10 bases and 2 bases, there was a span of 15 bases. The CDR3 runs 13 residues. Per germline, CDR1 SGHTA and CDR2 FQGNSA. The CDR3 loop is CAITQGPAYEQYF. CDR3 coding DNA: TGTGCCATCACCCAGGGTCCCGCCTACGAGCAGTACTTC.

The CDR3 DNA is TGCGCCAGCAGCCAAACAGGGGGCGCGTACGAGCAGTACTTC. It specifies CASSQTGGAYEQYF. V usage is TRBV4-1 and J usage is TRBJ2-7, with 9 positions matching TRBD1. V dropped 2 bases and J dropped 4; count of bases not matched to a gene: 3. Germline loops: CDR1 MGHRA, CDR2 YSYEKL. This CDR3 is 14 amino acids long.

This rearrangement joins TRBV11-2 to TRBJ2-7; D remains unclear. V was pared by 2 bases and J by 3 bases, with 8 bases between. The CDR3 is 13 amino acids. Germline-derived CDR1 and CDR2 are SGHAT and FQNNGV. The chain's CDR3 is CASSLIEIYEQYF. CDR3 coding DNA: TGTGCCAGCAGCTTAATAGAGATCTACGAGCAGTACTTC.

CDR3: CASSPTSGGRYEQYF. For the CDR3, the DNA is TGTGCCAGCAGCCCGACTAGCGGGGGAAGGTACGAGCAGTACTTC. The chain links TRBV7-9 to TRBJ2-7, with 12 bases lining up with TRBD2. Per germline, CDR1 SEHNR and CDR2 FQNEAQ (reference sequence). This CDR3 comprises 15 residues. V trimming: 5 bases; J trimming: 4 bases; junction bases outside the gene matches: 6.

The chain joins TRBV4-3 to TRBJ2-3, with D perhaps TRBD2 (7 bases). The V gene's germline CDR1 is LGHNA and CDR2 YSLEER. This CDR3 is built from 17 residues. The germline V and J ends were trimmed by 0 bases and 2 bases, with 15 bases remaining between them. Written as DNA, the CDR3 is TGCGCCAGCAGCCAAGATCGCGCGGGGGCTTACACAGATACGCAGTATTTT. This encodes CASSQDRAGAYTDTQYF.

The V call is TRBV9, the J call TRBJ2-1, with D perhaps assigned TRBD1 or TRBD2 (5 bases each). The CDR3 is made up of 18 amino acids. The germline V gene encodes CDR1 SGDLS and CDR2 YYNGEE. The V end was cut by 1 base, the J end by 2 bases, with 19 bases between. This CDR3 reads CASSVKGPTFGPYNEQFF. CDR3 nucleotide sequence: TGTGCCAGCAGCGTAAAGGGACCCACCTTCGGCCCCTACAATGAGCAGTTCTTC.

Only a few counts were recorded for this clone. V and J are TRBV4-1 and TRBJ2-2, with D perhaps TRBD2 (5 bases). Deletions cut 1 base from V and 5 bases from J, with 5 bases between. The CDR3 consists of 13 residues. Per germline, CDR1 MGHRA and CDR2 YSYEKL. CDR3 residues: CASSQGLTGELFF. The CDR3 region has the DNA TGCGCCAGCAGCCAAGGACTAACCGGGGAGCTGTTTTTT.

The gene calls are TRBV5-1 and TRBJ2-1, with D perhaps matching TRBD1 (5 bases). The CDR3 covers 15 residues. Trimming removed 4 bases from V and 0 bases from J, with 11 bases in between. The germline V gene encodes CDR1 SGHRS and CDR2 YFSETQ. In nucleotides, the CDR3 is TGCGCCAGCAGCCCGCTGGACAACTCCTACAATGAGCAGTTCTTC. This encodes CASSPLDNSYNEQFF.

This sequence joins TRBV4-3 and TRBJ2-7; maybe TRBD1 (6 bases). Germline V gives CDR1 LGHNA, CDR2 YSLEER. The CDR3 consists of 14 residues. Trimming removed 1 base at V and 0 bases at J, with 7 bases between. The CDR3 loop is CASSQGQVSYEQYF. CDR3 DNA: TGCGCCAGCAGCCAAGGACAGGTCTCCTACGAGCAGTACTTC.

The chain couples TRBV27 to TRBJ2-7; no clear D. The CDR3 totals 13 residues. Trimming took 6 bases from V and 4 from J, leaving 13 bases between them. CDR1 is MNHEY and CDR2 is SMNVEV in the germline V gene (reference sequence). The CDR3 loop is CASSQQLPYEQYF. The CDR3 DNA reads TGTGCCAGCAGCCAACAGTTACCTTACGAGCAGTACTTC.

The genes are TRBV9 and TRBJ2-5; tentatively, D is TRBD2 (7 bases). Trimming removed 0 bases from V and 0 bases from J, with 9 bases in between. Germline V CDR1 and CDR2: SGDLS, YYNGEE. The CDR3 length is 15 residues. This chain's CDR3 is CASSVAGGYQETQYF. CDR3 sequence (DNA): TGTGCCAGCAGCGTAGCGGGGGGCTACCAAGAGACCCAGTACTTC.

The chain has TRBV4-3 and TRBJ2-3; no reliable D call. Per the germline V gene, CDR1 is LGHNA and CDR2 is YSLEER. The CDR3 length is 15 residues. V was clipped by 4 bases and J by 6 bases, with 17 bases between them. DNA for the CDR3: TGCGCCAGCAGCCTCAGCCTATCCCGCGCCGATACGCAGTATTTT. It specifies CASSLSLSRADTQYF.